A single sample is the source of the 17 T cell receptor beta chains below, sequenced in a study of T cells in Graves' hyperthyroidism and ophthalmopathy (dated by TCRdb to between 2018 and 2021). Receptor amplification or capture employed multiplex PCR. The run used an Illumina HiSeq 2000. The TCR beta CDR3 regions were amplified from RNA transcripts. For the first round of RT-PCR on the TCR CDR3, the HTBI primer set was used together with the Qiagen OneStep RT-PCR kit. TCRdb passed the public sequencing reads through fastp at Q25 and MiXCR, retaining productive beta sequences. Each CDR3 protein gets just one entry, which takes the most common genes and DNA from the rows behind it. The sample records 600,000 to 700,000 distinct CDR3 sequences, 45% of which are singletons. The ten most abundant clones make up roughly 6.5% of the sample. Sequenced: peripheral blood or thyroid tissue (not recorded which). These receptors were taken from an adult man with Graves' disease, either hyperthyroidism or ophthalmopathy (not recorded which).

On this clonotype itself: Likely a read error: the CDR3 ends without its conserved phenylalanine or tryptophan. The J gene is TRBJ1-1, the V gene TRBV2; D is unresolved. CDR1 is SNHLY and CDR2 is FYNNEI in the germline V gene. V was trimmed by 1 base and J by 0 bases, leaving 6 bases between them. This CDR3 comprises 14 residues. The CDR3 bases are TGTGCCAGCAGTGAAGGGTCCGTGAACACTGAAGCTTTCCTT. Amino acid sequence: CASSEGSVNTEAFL.

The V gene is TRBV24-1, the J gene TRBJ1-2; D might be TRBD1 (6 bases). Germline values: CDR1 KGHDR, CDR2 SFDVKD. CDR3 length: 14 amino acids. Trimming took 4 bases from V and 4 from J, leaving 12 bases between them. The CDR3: CATSDGGRGYGYTF. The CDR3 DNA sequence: TGTGCCACCAGTGACGGGGGCAGAGGCTATGGCTACACCTTC.

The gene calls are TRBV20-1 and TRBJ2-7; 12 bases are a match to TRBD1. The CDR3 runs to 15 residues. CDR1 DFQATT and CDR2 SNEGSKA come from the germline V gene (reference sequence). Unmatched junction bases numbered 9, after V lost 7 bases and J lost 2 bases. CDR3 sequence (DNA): TGCAGTGTCAGCCCCGGGACAGGGGGCCCCTACGAGCAGTACTTC. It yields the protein CSVSPGTGGPYEQYF.

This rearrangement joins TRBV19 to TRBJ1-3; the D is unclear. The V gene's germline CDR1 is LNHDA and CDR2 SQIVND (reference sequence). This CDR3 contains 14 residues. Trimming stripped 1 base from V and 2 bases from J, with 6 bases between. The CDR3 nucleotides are TGTGCCAGTAGTATAGCAGGTACTGGAAACACCATATATTTT. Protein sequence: CASSIAGTGNTIYF.

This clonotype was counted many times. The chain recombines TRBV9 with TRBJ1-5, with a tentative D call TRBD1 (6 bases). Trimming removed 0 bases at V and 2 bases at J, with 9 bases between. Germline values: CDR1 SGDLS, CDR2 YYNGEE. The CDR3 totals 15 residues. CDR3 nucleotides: TGTGCCAGCAGCGTAGCAGGGGCTGGCAATCAGCCCCAGCATTTT. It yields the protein CASSVAGAGNQPQHF.

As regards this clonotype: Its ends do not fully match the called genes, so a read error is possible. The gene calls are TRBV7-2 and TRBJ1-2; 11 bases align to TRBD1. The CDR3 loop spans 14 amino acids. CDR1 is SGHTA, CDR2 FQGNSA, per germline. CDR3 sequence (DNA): TGCGCCAGCAGCTTGGACAGGGGGCACTATGGCTACACCTTC. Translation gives CASSLDRGHYGYTF.

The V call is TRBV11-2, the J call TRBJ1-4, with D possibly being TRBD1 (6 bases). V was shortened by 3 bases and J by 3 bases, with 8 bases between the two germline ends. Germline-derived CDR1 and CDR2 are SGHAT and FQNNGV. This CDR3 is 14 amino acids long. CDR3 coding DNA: TGTGCCAGCAGCTTGGGACACCCTAATGAAAAACTGTTTTTT. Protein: CASSLGHPNEKLFF.

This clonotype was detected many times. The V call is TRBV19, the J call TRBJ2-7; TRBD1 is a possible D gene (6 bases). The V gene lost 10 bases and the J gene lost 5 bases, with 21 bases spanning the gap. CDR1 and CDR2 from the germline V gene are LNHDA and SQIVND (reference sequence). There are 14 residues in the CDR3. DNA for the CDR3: TGTGCCACGCGCCGCGTGGGCAGGGGCGACGAGCAGTACTTC. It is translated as CATRRVGRGDEQYF.

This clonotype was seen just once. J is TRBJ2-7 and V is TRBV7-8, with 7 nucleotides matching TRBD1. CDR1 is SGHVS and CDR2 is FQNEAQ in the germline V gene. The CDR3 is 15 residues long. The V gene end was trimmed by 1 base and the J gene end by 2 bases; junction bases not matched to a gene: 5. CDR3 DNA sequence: TGTGCCAGCAGCTTAGAAAGGGACAGTACCTACGAGCAGTACTTC. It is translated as CASSLERDSTYEQYF. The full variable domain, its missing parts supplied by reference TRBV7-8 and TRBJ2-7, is GAGVSQSPRYKVAKRGQDVALRCDPISGHVSLFWYQQALGQGPEFLTYFQNEAQLDKSGLPSDRFFAERPEGSVSTLKIQRTQQEDSAVYLCASSLERDSTYEQYFGPGTRLTVT.

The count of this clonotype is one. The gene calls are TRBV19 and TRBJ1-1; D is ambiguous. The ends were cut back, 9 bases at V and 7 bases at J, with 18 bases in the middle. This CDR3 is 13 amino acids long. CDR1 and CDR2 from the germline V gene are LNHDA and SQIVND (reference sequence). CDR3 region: CASDSPTVGEAFF. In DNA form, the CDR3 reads TGTGCCAGCGACTCCCCAACAGTGGGTGAAGCTTTCTTT.

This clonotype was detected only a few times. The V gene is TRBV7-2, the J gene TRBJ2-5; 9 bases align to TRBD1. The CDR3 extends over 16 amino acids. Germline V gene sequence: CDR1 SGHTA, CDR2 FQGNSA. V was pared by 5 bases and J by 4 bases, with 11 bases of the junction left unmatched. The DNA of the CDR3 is TGTGCCAGCAGCCAAGAGGGACAGGGAGGCAGAGAGACCCAGTACTTC. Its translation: CASSQEGQGGRETQYF.

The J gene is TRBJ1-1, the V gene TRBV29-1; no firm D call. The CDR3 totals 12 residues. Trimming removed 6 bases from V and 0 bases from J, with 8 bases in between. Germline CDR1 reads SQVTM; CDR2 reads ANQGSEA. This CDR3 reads CSVGTMNTEAFF. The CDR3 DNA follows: TGCAGCGTAGGTACCATGAACACTGAAGCTTTCTTT.

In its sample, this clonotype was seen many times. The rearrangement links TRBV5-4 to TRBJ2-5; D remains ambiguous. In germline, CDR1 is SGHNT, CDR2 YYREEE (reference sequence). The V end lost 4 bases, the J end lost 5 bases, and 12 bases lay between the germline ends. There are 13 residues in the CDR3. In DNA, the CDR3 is TGTGCCAGCAGCCTTCTCGCGGAGGAGACCCAGTACTTC. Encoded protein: CASSLLAEETQYF.

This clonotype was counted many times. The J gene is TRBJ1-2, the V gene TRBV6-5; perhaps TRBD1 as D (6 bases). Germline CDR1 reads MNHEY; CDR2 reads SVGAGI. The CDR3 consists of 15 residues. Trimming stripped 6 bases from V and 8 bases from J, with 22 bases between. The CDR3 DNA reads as TGTGCCAGCAGCCCTACGGGAGTTGGGGGGCAAGGCTACACCTTC. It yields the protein CASSPTGVGGQGYTF.

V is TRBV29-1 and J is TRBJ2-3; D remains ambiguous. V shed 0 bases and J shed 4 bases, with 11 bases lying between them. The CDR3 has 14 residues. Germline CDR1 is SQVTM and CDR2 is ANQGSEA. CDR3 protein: CSVEEPQAADTQYF. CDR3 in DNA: TGCAGCGTTGAAGAGCCTCAGGCGGCAGATACGCAGTATTTT.

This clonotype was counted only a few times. The CDR3 DNA follows: TGTGCCAGCAGCTCCCCGGGACGTCCGACCGGGTATGGCTACACCTTC. Encoded protein: CASSSPGRPTGYGYTF. The V call is TRBV7-8, the J call TRBJ1-2; TRBD1 is a possible D gene (5 bases). Trimming cost V 4 bases and J 5 bases, with 20 bases left between them. This CDR3 comprises 16 residues. Germline V gene sequence: CDR1 SGHVS, CDR2 FQNEAQ.

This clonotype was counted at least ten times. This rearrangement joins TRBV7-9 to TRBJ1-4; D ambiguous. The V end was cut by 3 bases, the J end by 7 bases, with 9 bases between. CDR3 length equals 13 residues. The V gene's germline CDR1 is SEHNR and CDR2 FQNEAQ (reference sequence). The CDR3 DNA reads TGTGCCAGCAGCTTGGCGAGCACTGAAAAACTGTTTTTT. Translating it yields CASSLASTEKLFF.